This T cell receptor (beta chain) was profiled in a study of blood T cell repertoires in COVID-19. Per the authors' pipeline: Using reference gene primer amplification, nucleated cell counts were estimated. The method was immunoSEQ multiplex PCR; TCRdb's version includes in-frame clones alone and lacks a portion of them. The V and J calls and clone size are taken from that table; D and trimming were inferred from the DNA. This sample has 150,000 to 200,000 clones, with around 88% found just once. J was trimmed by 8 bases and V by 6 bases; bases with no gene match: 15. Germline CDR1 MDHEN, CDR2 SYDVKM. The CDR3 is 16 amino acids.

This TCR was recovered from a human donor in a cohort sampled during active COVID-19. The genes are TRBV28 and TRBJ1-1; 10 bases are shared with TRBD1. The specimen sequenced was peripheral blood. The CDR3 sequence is CASSPLPPTGGKEAFF. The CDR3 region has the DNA TGTGCCAGCAGCCCCCTACCTCCGACAGGGGGCAAGGAAGCTTTCTTT.